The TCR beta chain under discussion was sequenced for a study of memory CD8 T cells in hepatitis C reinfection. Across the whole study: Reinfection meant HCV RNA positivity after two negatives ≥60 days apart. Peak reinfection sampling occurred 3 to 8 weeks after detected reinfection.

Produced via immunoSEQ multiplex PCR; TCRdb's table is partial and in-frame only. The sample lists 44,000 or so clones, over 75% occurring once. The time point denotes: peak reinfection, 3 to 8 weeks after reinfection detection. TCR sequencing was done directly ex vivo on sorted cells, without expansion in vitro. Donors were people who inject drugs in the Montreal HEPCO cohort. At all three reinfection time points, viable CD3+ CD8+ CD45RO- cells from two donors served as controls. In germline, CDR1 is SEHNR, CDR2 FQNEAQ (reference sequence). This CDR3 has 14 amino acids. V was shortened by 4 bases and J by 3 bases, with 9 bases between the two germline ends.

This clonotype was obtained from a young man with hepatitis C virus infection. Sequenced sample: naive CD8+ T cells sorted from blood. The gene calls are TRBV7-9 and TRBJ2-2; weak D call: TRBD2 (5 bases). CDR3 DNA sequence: TGTGCCAGCAGCTATTGGACTGACACCGGGGAGCTGTTTTTT. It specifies CASSYWTDTGELFF.